This section outlines one TCR beta chain sequence together with its context. Its target is not known. The V end lost 0 bases, the J end lost 5 bases, and 25 bases lay between the germline ends. Germline CDR1 is DFQATT and CDR2 is SNEGSKA (reference sequence). The CDR3 length is 18 residues. This sample was taken from a study of T-cell reconstitution after alpha-beta-depleted transplantation in children. Study outcomes and limitations: About two months after transplant, alpha-beta T cells reportedly came from several hundred expanded graft clones. Once a year had passed after transplant, T-cell counts and diversity came mostly from newly produced T cells.

TCRbeta library preparation incorporated unique molecular identifiers. TCRdb independently ran MiXCR on the PCR reads; one entry per CDR3 protein. The profile shows about 240,000 distinct CDR3 sequences, over 20% of them singletons. Sequenced here: PBMCs, sampled before TCRalphabeta/CD19-depleted stem cell transplant. This sequence originates from a girl under 10 years old with Fanconi anemia, due to receive a stem cell transplant. V is TRBV20-1 and J is TRBJ2-5; weak D call: TRBD1 (6 bases). CDR3 DNA sequence: TGCAGTGCTAGAGATGGTCTGGGGGCTAAGTCCTGGGACGAGACCCAGTACTTC. It is translated as CSARDGLGAKSWDETQYF.